This TCR beta chain was sequenced for a study of blood T cell repertoires in COVID-19. Study-level information: T cells, B-cell-depleted T cells, or PBMCs provided the cDNA or gDNA that served as material.

The CDR3 covers 18 residues. Germline V gene lookup returns CDR1 LNHDA and CDR2 SQIVND (reference sequence). V lost 1 base and J lost 0; bases outside the gene matches: 5. Method: immunoSEQ multiplex PCR; TCRdb's copy keeps in-frame clones and lacks some. The table shows tens of thousands of clones, with about 85% occurring only once. This sequence joins TRBV19 and TRBJ2-3, with 12 bases matching TRBD2. The sequencing sample was made of peripheral blood. The TCR originated in a human donor in a cohort sampled during active COVID-19. The CDR3 here is CASSIGWGTSGSTDTQYF. Written as DNA, the CDR3 is TGTGCCAGTAGTATAGGATGGGGGACTAGCGGGAGCACAGATACGCAGTATTTT.